The 14 T cell receptor beta chains below all came from one sample that was sequenced in a study of blood T cell repertoires in COVID-19. Some clones are missing from TCRdb's copy, which holds only in-frame ones; the method was immunoSEQ multiplex PCR. This sample yields 200,000 to 250,000 clones, of which about four fifths are seen a single time; approximately 4.8% belongs to the top ten. Sequenced material: PBMCs or T cells enriched from blood (not recorded which). The receptors were gathered from a woman aged 45 to 65 who had been exposed to COVID-19.

This clone was recorded once. The CDR3 nucleotides are TGTGCCAGCAGCTCCCCCCCGGAGACCCAGTACTTC. It translates to CASSSPPETQYF. The chain employs TRBV5-5 and TRBJ2-5; D unclear. CDR1 SGHKS and CDR2 YYEKEE come from the germline V gene (reference sequence). This CDR3 has 12 residues. The ends were cut back, 3 bases at V and 5 bases at J, with 8 bases in the middle.

This clone was detected only once. V is TRBV3-1 (or the pseudogene TRBV3-2) and J is TRBJ1-2; unclear D gene. V was clipped by 4 bases and J by 8 bases, with 20 bases between them. This CDR3 spans 15 amino acids. Germline V CDR1 and CDR2: LGHDT, YNNKEL (reference sequence). In DNA, the CDR3 is TGTGCCAGCAGCCCCTTCCCTTGGGGAGGGATGGGCTACACCTTC. This gives the protein CASSPFPWGGMGYTF.

This clone was picked up one time. The CDR3 sequence: CASSQGQGGNTEAFF. In nucleotides, the CDR3 is TGTGCCAGCAGCCAAGGACAGGGGGGAAACACTGAAGCTTTCTTT. The J gene is TRBJ1-1, the V gene TRBV3-1 (or the pseudogene TRBV3-2); 9 nucleotides align to TRBD1. The junction had 2 bases not matched to a gene; V was cut back by 1 base and J by 2 bases. The CDR3 consists of 15 residues. Germline assignment: CDR1 LGHDT and CDR2 YNNKEL (reference sequence).

The chain joins TRBV3-1 (or the pseudogene TRBV3-2) to TRBJ1-2, with 10 bases fitting TRBD1. After removal of 3 bases from V and 2 bases from J, the junction contained 3 bases not matched to a gene. The CDR3 loop spans 15 amino acids. Germline-derived CDR1 and CDR2 are LGHDT and YNNKEL (reference sequence). The CDR3 protein is CASSQPGQGNYGYTF. The CDR3 nucleotides read TGTGCCAGCAGCCAGCCGGGACAGGGGAACTATGGCTACACCTTC.

This clone turned up a few times. Other nucleotide sequences from this sample produce the same CDR3. This CDR3 reads CASSFPGTGNSPLHF. Here the CDR3 DNA reads TGTGCCAGCAGTTTCCCCGGGACTGGGAATTCACCCCTCCACTTT. The chain uses TRBV28 and TRBJ1-6, with a tentative D call TRBD1 (5 bases). The V end was cut by 3 bases, the J end by 7 bases, with 13 bases between. This CDR3 is 15 amino acids long. Germline values: CDR1 MDHEN, CDR2 SYDVKM. The full variable domain, with the rest looked up from reference TRBV28 and TRBJ1-6, is DVKVTQSSRYLVKRTGEKVFLECVQDMDHENMFWYRQDPGLGLRLIYFSYDVKMKEKGDIPEGYSVSREKKERFSLILESASTNQTSMYLCASSFPGTGNSPLHFGNGTRLTVT.

The chain recombines TRBV7-2 with TRBJ2-1; maybe TRBD2 (6 bases). Trimming took off 5 bases at V and 4 bases at J, with 15 bases between the two ends. The CDR3 length is 15 residues. CDR1 and CDR2 (germline): SGHTA, FQGNSA. DNA of the CDR3: TGTGCCAGCAGCCAAGAAACGGGGGTTTACAATGAGCAGTTCTTC. This codes for CASSQETGVYNEQFF.

J is TRBJ2-1 and V is TRBV5-1, with 9 bases lining up with TRBD2. Germline V lookup: CDR1 SGHRS, CDR2 YFSETQ. This CDR3 has 15 amino acids. With 1 base clipped from V and 7 bases from J, the junction kept 6 bases outside the gene matches. CDR3: CASSLTGTSFNEQFF. In DNA form, the CDR3 reads TGCGCCAGCAGCTTGACCGGGACTAGCTTTAATGAGCAGTTCTTC.

The sample holds many counts of this clone. The V call is TRBV9, the J call TRBJ1-2, with 8 nucleotides matching TRBD1. Germline lookup yields CDR1 SGDLS and CDR2 YYNGEE. The trim removed 3 bases at V and 6 bases at J, leaving 13 bases unmatched. This CDR3 spans 16 amino acids. CDR3 residues: CASSADPRGRTNGYTF. CDR3 nucleotide sequence: TGTGCCAGCAGCGCAGACCCCAGGGGGCGCACGAATGGCTACACCTTC.

The chain has TRBV6-5 and TRBJ1-1, with a tentative D call TRBD1 (5 bases). V gave up 6 bases and J gave up 1 base, with 12 bases separating them. Germline assignment: CDR1 MNHEY and CDR2 SVGAGI. CDR3 length equals 14 residues. CDR3 in amino acids: CASSEPGGNTEAFF. DNA of the CDR3: TGTGCCAGCAGCGAGCCGGGGGGGAACACTGAAGCTTTCTTT.

The CDR3 coding sequence is TGTGCCAGTAGGAACAGGGGAGAAGAGACCCAGTACTTC. It codes for CASRNRGEETQYF. The V call is TRBV19, the J call TRBJ2-5; 7 bases fit TRBD1. The junction had 4 bases not matched to a gene; V was cut back by 6 bases and J by 3 bases. The germline V gene has CDR1 LNHDA and CDR2 SQIVND (reference sequence). The CDR3 is 13 residues long.

This clone was counted only a few times. The same CDR3 can be traced to other DNA sequences in this sample. V is TRBV19 and J is TRBJ2-1; TRBD1 might be the D (6 bases). The germline CDR1 and CDR2 sequences are LNHDA and SQIVND (reference sequence). This CDR3 comprises 15 residues. Deletions cut 8 bases from V and 0 bases from J, with 14 bases between. In DNA form, the CDR3 reads TGTGCCAGTTCGATCGGACAGAACTCCTACAATGAGCAGTTCTTC. Translated, it gives CASSIGQNSYNEQFF.

The V gene is TRBV24-1, the J gene TRBJ2-4; the D gene is possibly TRBD2 (6 bases). CDR1 is KGHDR and CDR2 is SFDVKD in the germline V gene. Trimming removed 4 bases from V and 8 bases from J, with 20 bases in between. The CDR3 has 16 residues. CDR3 coding DNA: TGTGCCACCAGTGACCCGCGGGGCCCGTATAGGGACATTCAGTACTTC. Its protein product is CATSDPRGPYRDIQYF.

CDR3 loop: CASSLQGNTEAFF. The CDR3 region has the DNA TGTGCCAGCAGCTTGCAGGGGAACACTGAAGCTTTCTTT. The chain employs TRBV7-9 and TRBJ1-1; tentative D call: TRBD1 (5 bases). V gave up 3 bases and J gave up 1 base, with 6 bases separating them. CDR1 and CDR2 from the germline V gene are SEHNR and FQNEAQ (reference sequence). The CDR3 is 13 amino acids.

V and J are TRBV4-3 and TRBJ2-7; 9 bases are a match to TRBD1. The germline gives CDR1 LGHNA, CDR2 YSLEER. J gave up 6 bases and V 1 base, and 7 bases lay outside the gene matches. CDR3 length: 15 residues. CDR3 sequence (DNA): TGCGCCAGCAGCCAAGGTTCGACAGGGGGGGGCGAGCAGTACTTC. This translates into CASSQGSTGGGEQYF.